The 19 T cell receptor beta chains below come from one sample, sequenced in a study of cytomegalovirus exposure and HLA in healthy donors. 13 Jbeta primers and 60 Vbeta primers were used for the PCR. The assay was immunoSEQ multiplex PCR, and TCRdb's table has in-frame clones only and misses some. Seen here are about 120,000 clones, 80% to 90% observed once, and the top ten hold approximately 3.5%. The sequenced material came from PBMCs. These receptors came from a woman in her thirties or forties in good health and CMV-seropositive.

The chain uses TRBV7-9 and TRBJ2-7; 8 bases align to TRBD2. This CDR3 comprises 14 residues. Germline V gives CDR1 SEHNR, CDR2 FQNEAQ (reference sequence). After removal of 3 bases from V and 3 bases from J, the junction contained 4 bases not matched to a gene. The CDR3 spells CASSLAGGLYEQYF. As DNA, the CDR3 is TGTGCCAGCAGCTTGGCGGGAGGCCTCTACGAGCAGTACTTC.

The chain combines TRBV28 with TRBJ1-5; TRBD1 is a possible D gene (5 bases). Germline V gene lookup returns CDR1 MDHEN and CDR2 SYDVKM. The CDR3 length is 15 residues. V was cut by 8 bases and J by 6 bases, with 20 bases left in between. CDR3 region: CASGIPRVQGQPQHF. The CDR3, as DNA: TGTGCCAGCGGGATCCCACGGGTCCAGGGTCAGCCCCAGCATTTT. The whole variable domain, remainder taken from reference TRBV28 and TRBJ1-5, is DVKVTQSSRYLVKRTGEKVFLECVQDMDHENMFWYRQDPGLGLRLIYFSYDVKMKEKGDIPEGYSVSREKKERFSLILESASTNQTSMYLCASGIPRVQGQPQHFGDGTRLSIL.

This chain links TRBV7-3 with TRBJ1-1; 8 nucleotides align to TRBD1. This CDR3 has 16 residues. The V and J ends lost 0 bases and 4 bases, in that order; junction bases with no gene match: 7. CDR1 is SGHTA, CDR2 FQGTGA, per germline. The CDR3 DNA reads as TGTGCCAGCAGCTTAACAGCCAGGGGGCTGAGCACTGAAGCTTTCTTT. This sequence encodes CASSLTARGLSTEAFF.

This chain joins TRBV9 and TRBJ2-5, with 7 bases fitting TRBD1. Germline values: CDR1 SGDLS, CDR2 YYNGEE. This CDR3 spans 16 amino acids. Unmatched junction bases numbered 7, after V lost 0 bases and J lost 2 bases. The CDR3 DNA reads TGTGCCAGCAGCGTAGGCTGGACAGGTACTCAAGAGACCCAGTACTTC. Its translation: CASSVGWTGTQETQYF.

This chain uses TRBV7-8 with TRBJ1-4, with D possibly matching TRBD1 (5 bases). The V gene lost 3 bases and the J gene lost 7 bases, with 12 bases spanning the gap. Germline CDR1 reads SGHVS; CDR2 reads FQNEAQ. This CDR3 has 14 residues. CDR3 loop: CASSFLGLGEKLFF. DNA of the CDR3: TGTGCCAGCAGCTTTTTGGGGCTTGGTGAAAAACTGTTTTTT. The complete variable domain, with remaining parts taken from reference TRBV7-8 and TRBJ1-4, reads GAGVSQSPRYKVAKRGQDVALRCDPISGHVSLFWYQQALGQGPEFLTYFQNEAQLDKSGLPSDRFFAERPEGSVSTLKIQRTQQEDSAVYLCASSFLGLGEKLFFGSGTQLSVL.

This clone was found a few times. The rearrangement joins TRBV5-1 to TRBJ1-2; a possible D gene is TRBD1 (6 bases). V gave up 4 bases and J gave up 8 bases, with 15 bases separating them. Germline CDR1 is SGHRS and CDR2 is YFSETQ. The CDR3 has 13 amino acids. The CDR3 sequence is CASSVKDSWGYTF. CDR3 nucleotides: TGCGCCAGCAGCGTGAAGGACAGCTGGGGCTACACCTTC.

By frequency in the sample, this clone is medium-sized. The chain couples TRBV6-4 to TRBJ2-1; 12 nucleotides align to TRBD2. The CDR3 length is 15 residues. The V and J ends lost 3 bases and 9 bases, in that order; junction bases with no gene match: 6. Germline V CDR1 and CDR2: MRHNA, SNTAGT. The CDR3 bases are TGTGCCAGCAGTGAATCGACTAGCGGGAGCGGTGAGCAGTTCTTC. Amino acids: CASSESTSGSGEQFF.

The CDR3: CASSNLPTSASTDTQYF. DNA of the CDR3: TGTGCCAGCAGCAACCTCCCGACTAGCGCTAGCACAGATACGCAGTATTTT. V is TRBV21-1 and J is TRBJ2-3; the table gives TRBD2 as D, unverified against the DNA. TRBV21-1 is tagged as a pseudogene. This CDR3 spans 17 amino acids.

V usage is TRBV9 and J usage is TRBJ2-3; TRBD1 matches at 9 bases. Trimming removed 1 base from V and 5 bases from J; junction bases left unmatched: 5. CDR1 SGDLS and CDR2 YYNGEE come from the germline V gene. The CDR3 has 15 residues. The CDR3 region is CASSVQDRGVDTQYF. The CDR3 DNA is TGTGCCAGCAGCGTACAAGACAGGGGGGTAGATACGCAGTATTTT.

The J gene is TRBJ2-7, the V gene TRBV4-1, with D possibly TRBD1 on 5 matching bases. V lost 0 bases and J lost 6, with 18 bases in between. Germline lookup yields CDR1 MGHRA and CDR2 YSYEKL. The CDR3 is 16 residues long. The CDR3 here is CASSQDIQGRFSEQYF. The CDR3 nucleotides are TGCGCCAGCAGCCAAGACATTCAGGGCAGGTTCTCCGAGCAGTACTTC.

This CDR3 is CASSTSGTSGLKETDTQYF. The DNA for the CDR3 is TGTGCCAGCAGCACCAGCGGGACGAGCGGCCTTAAAGAAACAGATACGCAGTATTTT. The chain combines TRBV5-4 with TRBJ2-3; 7 positions agree with TRBD2. The CDR3 length is 19 residues. Germline CDR1 SGHNT, CDR2 YYREEE (reference sequence). Losses at the gene ends were 4 bases for V and 3 bases for J; bases not matched to a gene: 20.

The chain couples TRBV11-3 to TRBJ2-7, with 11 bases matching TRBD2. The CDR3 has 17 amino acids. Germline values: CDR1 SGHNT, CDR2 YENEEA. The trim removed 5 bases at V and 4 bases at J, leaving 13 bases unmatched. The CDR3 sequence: CASSTSFSSGRSYEQYF. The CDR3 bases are TGTGCCAGCAGCACCTCATTTTCTAGCGGGAGGTCTTACGAGCAGTACTTC.

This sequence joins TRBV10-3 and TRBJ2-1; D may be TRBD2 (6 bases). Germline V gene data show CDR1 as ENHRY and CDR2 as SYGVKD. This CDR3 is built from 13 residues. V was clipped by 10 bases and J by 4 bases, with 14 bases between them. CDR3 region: CASNRDSYNEQFF. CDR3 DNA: TGTGCCAGCAACCGGGACTCATACAATGAGCAGTTCTTC.

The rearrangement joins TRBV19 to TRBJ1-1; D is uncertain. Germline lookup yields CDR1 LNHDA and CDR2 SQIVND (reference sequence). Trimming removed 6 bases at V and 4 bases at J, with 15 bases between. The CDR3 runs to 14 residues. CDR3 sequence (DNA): TGTGCCAGTAGAGTTCGCCCCGTCAGCACTGAAGCTTTCTTT. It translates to CASRVRPVSTEAFF.

CDR3 nucleotides: TGCGCCAGCAGCCAAGCAGTAGTGGGGAGAACAGTCGGAGGAAACACCATATATTTT. It is translated as CASSQAVVGRTVGGNTIYF. J is TRBJ1-3 and V is TRBV4-3; D not certain. Per germline, CDR1 LGHNA and CDR2 YSLEER. This CDR3 comprises 19 residues. Trimming removed 1 base from V and 4 bases from J, with 23 bases in between.

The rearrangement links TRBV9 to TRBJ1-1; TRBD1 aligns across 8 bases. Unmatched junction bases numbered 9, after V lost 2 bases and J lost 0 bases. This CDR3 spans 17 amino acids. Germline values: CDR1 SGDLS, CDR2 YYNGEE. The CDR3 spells CASSVGQGWGLNTEAFF. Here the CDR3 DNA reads TGTGCCAGCAGCGTCGGACAGGGCTGGGGATTGAACACTGAAGCTTTCTTT.

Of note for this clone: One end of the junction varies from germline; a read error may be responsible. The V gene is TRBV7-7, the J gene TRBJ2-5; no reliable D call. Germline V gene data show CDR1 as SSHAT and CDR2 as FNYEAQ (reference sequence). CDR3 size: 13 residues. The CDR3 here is CASSLGYRETQYF. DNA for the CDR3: TGTGCTAGCAGCTTAGGGTACCGGGAGACCCAGTACTTC. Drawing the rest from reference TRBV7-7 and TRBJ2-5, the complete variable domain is GAGVSQSPRYKVTKRGQDVTLRCDPISSHATLYWYQQALGQGPEFLTYFNYEAQPDKSGLPSDRFSAERPEGSISTLTIQRTEQRDSAMYRCASSLGYRETQYFGPGTRLLVL.

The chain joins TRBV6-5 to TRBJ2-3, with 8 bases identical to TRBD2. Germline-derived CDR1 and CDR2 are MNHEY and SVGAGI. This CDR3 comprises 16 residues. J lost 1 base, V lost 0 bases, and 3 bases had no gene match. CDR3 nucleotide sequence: TGTGCCAGCAGTTACTCGTGGCGGGGGGGCACAGATACGCAGTATTTT. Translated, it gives CASSYSWRGGTDTQYF.

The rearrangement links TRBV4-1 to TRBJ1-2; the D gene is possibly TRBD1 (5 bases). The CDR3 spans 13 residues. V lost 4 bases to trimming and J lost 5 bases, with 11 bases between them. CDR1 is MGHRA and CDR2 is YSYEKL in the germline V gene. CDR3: CASSPPRGYGYTF. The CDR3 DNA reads TGCGCCAGCAGCCCCCCCCGGGGGTATGGCTACACCTTC.